The clone carrying this T cell receptor beta chain turned up a few times. Antigen unknown. Between the trimmed V and J ends, which lost 4 bases and 9 bases, there was a span of 19 bases. CDR3 length equals 14 residues. The germline CDR1 and CDR2 sequences are MDHEN and SYDVKM. A minimum of 5 micrograms of total RNA was extracted per sample. Alongside a J-beta primer mix, a sample-barcoded 5' primer served in a second PCR lasting roughly 7 to 12 cycles. Samples each returned at least 2.5 million CDR3-containing paired-end reads. MiXCR, applied by TCRdb to the 5' RACE reads, yields one record per CDR3 protein. The sample holds roughly 800,000 distinct CDR3 sequences, under 30% seen once. The data belong to a study of blood T cells in healthy people across ages. Points from the study as a whole: Naive CD4+ cell counts and diversity both ran higher in long-lived than in aged donors.

These data were also filed under a second study, of T cells of mothers and their children. From that paper: Overlap measured in related mother-child pairs was slightly, non-significantly higher than in unrelated pairs.

The sequence derives from a boy between 10 and 17 years old in good health. This chain connects TRBV28 to TRBJ2-7; no clear D gene. Sequencing was performed on blood. The CDR3, as DNA: TGTGCCAGCAGTTCCGTTAATTGGGTTTGGGGGCAGTACTTC. Its protein product is CASSSVNWVWGQYF.